This entry features one T cell receptor (beta chain) sequence. Its antigen remains unknown. Profiling relied on immunoSEQ multiplex PCR, and the TCRdb table lists in-frame clones only, not all of them. The sample lists tens of thousands of clones, 84% occurring once. The record originates from a study of radiotherapy plus CTLA-4 blockade in lung cancer. Findings and limits, study-wide: Researchers report tumor-derived TCR clones expanding in blood after radiotherapy plus ipilimumab.

Germline CDR1 is SGHTA and CDR2 is FQGTGA. The CDR3 has 13 amino acids. Trimming stripped 1 base from V and 6 bases from J, with 7 bases between. The sequencing here drew on peripheral blood, taken from a patient treated with radiotherapy plus ipilimumab. The rearrangement joins TRBV7-3 to TRBJ2-1; D call uncertain. The source of this sequence is a human donor with non-small cell lung cancer whose response to radiotherapy plus ipilimumab could not be evaluated. The CDR3 protein is CASSLINSNEQFF. CDR3 nucleotide sequence: TGTGCCAGCAGCTTAATCAACTCCAATGAGCAGTTCTTC.